The 27 T cell receptor beta chains below were found in one sample sequenced in a study of cytomegalovirus exposure and HLA in healthy donors (dated by TCRdb to 2017 to 2019). Library method: the immunoSEQ multiplex PCR assay. For the multiplex PCR, a mixture combining 60 forward primers for TCR Vbeta segments and 13 reverse primers for TCR Jbeta segments was used. Not all clones reach the TCRdb copy of this immuneACCESS table, which keeps in-frame sequences only. Checked studies attribute under half of the gap to unresolved V genes and leave the rest unexplained. The sample table contains tens of thousands of clones; only one count was recorded for around 80% of them. Around 3% of the sample is held by the ten biggest clonotypes. The sequencing sample was made of PBMCs. These receptor sequences come from a man in his forties or fifties in good health and CMV-seropositive.

This sequence joins TRBV28 and TRBJ2-7; the D gene is possibly TRBD1 (6 bases). The germline V gene encodes CDR1 MDHEN and CDR2 SYDVKM. V lost 3 bases, J lost 0 bases, and 12 bases lay in between. CDR3 length: 15 amino acids. This CDR3 reads CASSLTGFSSYEQYF. The CDR3 DNA reads as TGTGCCAGCAGTTTGACAGGATTCAGCTCCTACGAGCAGTACTTC.

The chain has TRBV21-1 and TRBJ2-7; the tabulated D call, TRBD1, remains unverified against the DNA. TRBV21-1 is a recognized pseudogene. This CDR3 spans 16 amino acids. The CDR3: CASSKGHRGLMVEQYF. In DNA, the CDR3 is TGTGCCAGCAGCAAAGGGCACAGGGGGCTTATGGTCGAGCAGTACTTC.

The genes are TRBV27 and TRBJ2-5; TRBD1 is a possible D gene (5 bases). V was clipped by 1 base and J by 1 base, with 10 bases between them. This CDR3 has 15 residues. From germline, CDR1 is MNHEY and CDR2 SMNVEV (reference sequence). The CDR3 DNA reads TGTGCCAGCAGTTTATTGAAGGGGCCCCAAGAGACCCAGTACTTC. Protein: CASSLLKGPQETQYF.

The chain is built from TRBV11-2 and TRBJ2-1; 8 positions match TRBD2. CDR3 length: 15 residues. With 5 bases clipped from V and 6 bases from J, the junction kept 9 bases outside the gene matches. Germline V gene lookup returns CDR1 SGHAT and CDR2 FQNNGV. CDR3 residues: CASSSLAGRGNEQFF. The DNA of the CDR3 is TGTGCCAGCAGCAGTCTAGCGGGTCGGGGCAATGAGCAGTTCTTC.

The J gene is TRBJ1-1, the V gene TRBV27; the match to TRBD1 covers 9 bases. J gave up 1 base and V 5 bases, and 17 bases lay outside the gene matches. The V gene's germline CDR1 is MNHEY and CDR2 SMNVEV (reference sequence). This CDR3 spans 19 amino acids. CDR3 sequence reads: CASSKGFWDRDLPNTEAFF. In nucleotides, the CDR3 is TGTGCCAGCAGTAAGGGGTTTTGGGACAGGGACCTCCCGAACACTGAAGCTTTCTTT.

A single count supports this clone. Here the CDR3 reads CASSIRSGELFF. As DNA, the CDR3 is TGTGCCAGTAGTATTCGTTCCGGGGAGCTGTTTTTT. The rearrangement joins TRBV19 to TRBJ2-2; D uncertain. CDR3 length: 12 amino acids. Germline assignment: CDR1 LNHDA and CDR2 SQIVND (reference sequence). V was cut by 3 bases and J by 6 bases, with 5 bases left in between.

The V gene is TRBV4-2, the J gene TRBJ2-2, with a weak D call TRBD2 (6 bases). Germline V gives CDR1 LGHNA, CDR2 YNFKEQ. CDR3 size: 13 residues. Trimming took 6 bases from V and 5 from J, leaving 10 bases between them. The chain's CDR3 is CASSRGETGELFF. Here the CDR3 DNA reads TGTGCCAGCAGTCGCGGGGAGACCGGGGAGCTGTTTTTT.

The sample holds one count of this clone. The chain links TRBV13 to TRBJ1-2; a possible D gene is TRBD1 (5 bases). V lost 5 bases, J lost 8 bases, and 18 bases lay in between. From germline, CDR1 is PRHDT and CDR2 FYEKMQ (reference sequence). The CDR3 totals 14 residues. Written as DNA, the CDR3 is TGTGCCAGCAGCCAGACAGCCTCGTCGGACGGCTACACCTTC. It codes for CASSQTASSDGYTF.

This chain uses TRBV10-2 with TRBJ1-1, with 7 bases aligning to TRBD1. Germline assignment: CDR1 WSHSY and CDR2 SAAADI. The CDR3 runs to 14 residues. With V trimmed by 7 bases and J by 7 bases, 12 bases remained unmatched. The CDR3 bases are TGCGCCAGCACCCAACAGGGGTCGGGGGTTGAAGCTTTCTTT. Protein product: CASTQQGSGVEAFF.

J is TRBJ1-2 and V is TRBV5-8, with D uncertain. V lost 0 bases and J lost 1, with 7 bases in between. Looked up from germline, CDR1 is SGHTS and CDR2 is YDEGEE. The CDR3 totals 14 residues. Here the CDR3 DNA reads TGTGCCAGCAGCTTGGGGCAGGTTAACTATGGCTACACCTTC. The encoded protein is CASSLGQVNYGYTF.

V usage is TRBV28 and J usage is TRBJ2-1; D may be TRBD2 (6 bases). The ends were cut back, 5 bases at V and 10 bases at J, with 18 bases in the middle. The CDR3 is made up of 14 amino acids. CDR1 MDHEN and CDR2 SYDVKM come from the germline V gene. The CDR3 DNA sequence: TGTGCCAGCAGTACTCCTGGGGGGACTGGGGAGCAGTTCTTC. It codes for CASSTPGGTGEQFF.

The rearrangement joins TRBV18 to TRBJ2-7; tentative D call: TRBD1 (6 bases). Germline-derived CDR1 and CDR2 are KGHSH and LQKENI. This CDR3 region has 16 residues. Trimming took 1 base from V and 3 from J, leaving 16 bases between them. The CDR3 spells CASSPRQGSAYYEQYF. The DNA for the CDR3 is TGTGCCAGCTCACCACGCCAGGGGTCCGCCTACTACGAGCAGTACTTC.

This chain connects TRBV16 to TRBJ1-2, with TRBD1 matching 7 bases. Losses at the gene ends were 4 bases for V and 2 bases for J; bases not matched to a gene: 1. In germline, CDR1 is KGHSY, CDR2 FQNENV. The CDR3 loop spans 13 amino acids. CDR3 residues: CASSPGQNYGYTF. In nucleotides, the CDR3 is TGTGCCAGCAGCCCGGGACAGAACTATGGCTACACCTTC. Based on the CDR3 plus reference TRBV16 and TRBJ1-2, the full variable domain is GEEVAQTPKHLVRGEGQKAKLYCAPIKGHSYVFWYQQVLKNEFKFLISFQNENVFDETGMPKERFSAKCLPNSPCSLEIQATKLEDSAVYFCASSPGQNYGYTFGSGTRLTVV.

The CDR3 DNA follows: TGCAGCGCAGGCTTAGGCCCAGCAGAGACCCAGTACTTC. Its translation is CSAGLGPAETQYF. The chain couples TRBV29-1 to TRBJ2-5; D unclear. Deletions cut 7 bases from V and 4 bases from J, with 16 bases between. From germline, CDR1 is SQVTM and CDR2 ANQGSEA. The CDR3 is 13 residues long.

This clone showed up just once. The chain joins TRBV29-1 to TRBJ2-7; maybe TRBD2 (5 bases). There are 13 residues in the CDR3. From germline, CDR1 is SQVTM and CDR2 ANQGSEA. The V end lost 8 bases, the J end lost 5 bases, and 19 bases lay between the germline ends. The DNA for the CDR3 is TGCAGCATCAGCCGAAGTCTGGAGGACGAGCAGTACTTC. This codes for CSISRSLEDEQYF.

The V call is TRBV11-1, the J call TRBJ2-2; a possible D gene is TRBD1 (6 bases). The germline V gene encodes CDR1 SGHAT and CDR2 FQDESV (reference sequence). The V end lost 5 bases, the J end lost 6 bases, and 19 bases lay between the germline ends. CDR3 length equals 16 residues. In nucleotides, the CDR3 is TGTGCCAGCAGCCCTCATGGACAGCTAGGGGCCGGGGAGCTGTTTTTT. It specifies CASSPHGQLGAGELFF. Full variable domain (remainder filled in from reference TRBV11-1 and TRBJ2-2): EAEVAQSPRYKITEKSQAVAFWCDPISGHATLYWYRQILGQGPELLVQFQDESVVDDSQLPKDRFSAERLKGVDSTLKIQPAELGDSAMYLCASSPHGQLGAGELFFGEGSRLTVL.

The chain recombines TRBV6-5 with TRBJ2-7; 10 nucleotides agree with TRBD2. CDR3 length: 16 residues. Germline V gene lookup returns CDR1 MNHEY and CDR2 SVGAGI. J was trimmed by 1 base and V by 3 bases; bases with no gene match: 6. This chain's CDR3 is CASSYVAGGGSYEQYF. The DNA of the CDR3 is TGTGCCAGCAGTTATGTAGCGGGAGGTGGGTCCTACGAGCAGTACTTC.

The CDR3 reads CASSESRQPQETQYF. Written as DNA, the CDR3 is TGTGCCAGCAGTGAAAGTCGACAGCCCCAAGAGACCCAGTACTTC. V and J are TRBV2 and TRBJ2-5, with TRBD1 as a possible D gene (5 bases). Trimming cost V 2 bases and J 1 base, with 11 bases left between them. The germline gives CDR1 SNHLY, CDR2 FYNNEI. The CDR3 length is 15 residues. The full variable domain, rest sourced from reference TRBV2 and TRBJ2-5, is EPEVTQTPSHQVTQMGQEVILRCVPISNHLYFYWYRQILGQKVEFLVSFYNNEISEKSEIFDDQFSVERPDGSNFTLKIRSTKLEDSAMYFCASSESRQPQETQYFGPGTRLLVL.

This clone was seen only a few times. The chain carries TRBV14 and TRBJ2-5, with TRBD1 as a possible D gene (5 bases). Deletions cut 5 bases from V and 2 bases from J, with 12 bases between. This CDR3 has 14 amino acids. The germline V gene encodes CDR1 SGHDN and CDR2 FVKESK. The CDR3 protein is CASSAGRVQETQYF. CDR3 nucleotide sequence: TGTGCCAGCAGCGCTGGCAGGGTTCAAGAGACCCAGTACTTC.

Notes on this clone: Relative to the germline gene, one junction end is altered; a read error may explain this. The chain has TRBV7-7 and TRBJ1-1; TRBD1 agrees at 9 bases. CDR1 and CDR2 from the germline V gene are SSHAT and FNYEAQ (reference sequence). There are 13 residues in the CDR3. CDR3 amino acids: CASSQDRGTEAFF. The CDR3 bases are TGTGCTAGCAGCCAGGACAGGGGAACTGAAGCTTTCTTT.

This chain joins TRBV5-1 and TRBJ2-7; D uncertain. Per the germline V gene, CDR1 is SGHRS and CDR2 is YFSETQ. The V and J ends lost 4 bases and 1 base respectively, with 9 bases between them. The CDR3 is 13 amino acids. In DNA, the CDR3 is TGCGCCAGCAGCACCACTAAATCCTACGAGCAGTACTTC. The encoded protein is CASSTTKSYEQYF.

The genes are TRBV5-6 and TRBJ2-7, with TRBD1 as a possible D gene (6 bases). Germline CDR1 reads SGHDT; CDR2 reads YYEEEE. The CDR3 is 12 amino acids. Deletions cut 3 bases from V and 6 bases from J, with 10 bases between. This CDR3 is CASSSLGGEQYF. The CDR3 DNA reads as TGTGCCAGCAGCTCCTTAGGGGGCGAGCAGTACTTC.

V is TRBV5-5 and J is TRBJ2-1; 9 nucleotides agree with TRBD1. Trimming removed 5 bases from V and 9 bases from J; junction bases left unmatched: 9. This CDR3 has 14 residues. CDR1 and CDR2 (germline): SGHKS, YYEKEE (reference sequence). CDR3 sequence reads: CASRPGQGGSEQFF. CDR3 DNA: TGTGCCAGCAGGCCGGGACAGGGTGGGAGTGAGCAGTTCTTC.

The chain joins TRBV9 to TRBJ2-5; possible D gene TRBD2, 6 bases. Per germline, CDR1 SGDLS and CDR2 YYNGEE. The CDR3 is made up of 15 amino acids. Trimming took 0 bases from V and 5 from J, leaving 14 bases between them. CDR3 sequence reads: CASSVEGGLTETQYF. The CDR3 DNA is TGTGCCAGCAGCGTAGAAGGAGGGCTCACTGAGACCCAGTACTTC.

The V gene is TRBV9, the J gene TRBJ2-1, with TRBD2 identical over 7 bases. Germline V lookup: CDR1 SGDLS, CDR2 YYNGEE. The length of the CDR3 is 15 residues. The ends lost 2 bases at V and 7 bases at J; junction bases unmatched: 9. CDR3 DNA sequence: TGTGCCAGCAGCGTTGGACTAGTAGCCGCTAATGAGCAGTTCTTC. This gives the protein CASSVGLVAANEQFF.

V and J are TRBV6-1 and TRBJ2-1; D is ambiguous. Germline V gives CDR1 MNHNS, CDR2 SASEGT. Deletions cut 5 bases from V and 0 bases from J, with 2 bases between. The CDR3 sequence is 12 residues long. This CDR3 is CASSRSYNEQFF. CDR3 sequence (DNA): TGTGCCAGCAGTCGCTCCTACAATGAGCAGTTCTTC.

This clone has a single count. This sequence joins TRBV5-6 and TRBJ2-5; 14 bases line up with TRBD2. The CDR3 sequence is 16 residues long. Germline V gene data show CDR1 as SGHDT and CDR2 as YYEEEE. Trimming at V came to 5 bases and at J to 5 bases, leaving 8 bases not matched to a gene. The CDR3 region is CASRLGTSGSWETQYF. Here the CDR3 DNA reads TGTGCCAGCAGGCTGGGGACTAGCGGGAGTTGGGAGACCCAGTACTTC.